This T cell receptor beta chain stems from a study of shared clonotypes between healthy human individuals (dated by TCRdb to 2020 to 2021). For the study in its entirety: A few men and a couple of women, aged 18 to 49 years, made up the cohort. The study deeply sequenced blood TCR repertoires of five healthy adults to estimate repertoire size and the extent of clonotype sharing between individuals. Per donor, three plates each were used for CD4 naive and CD4 memory, two for CD8 naive, and one for CD8 memory. To increase sequencing depth and limit assay-specific biases, TCR repertoire library preparation and sequencing were carried out by different laboratories using diverse techniques. Per donor, leukapheresis produced somewhere between about 0.8 and 9 billion PBMCs.

The investigation overall reported the following: Approximately 5% of naive CD4, approximately 3.7% of naive CD8, 2.3% of memory CD4, and 0.35% to 0.5% of memory CD8 clonotypes were shared across four donors. Higher generation probabilities were observed for clonotypes shared by all four sorted-subset donors than for non-shared clonotypes. Naive subsets generally had larger estimated clonotype richness than memory subsets did. Pairwise subsampling indicated that sequencing depth was expected to affect the degree of clonotype sharing among donors. Because the study included a small number of donors, the genetic and exposure-history diversity represented was limited. Sampling was restricted to blood, and TCR repertoires in tissues likely differ from the TCR repertoires found in blood. Incomplete sequencing was indicated by rarefaction of sorted-subset datasets, despite the large sequencing depth.

The donors were healthy, HIV-negative adults who had no recently reported acute infections or vaccinations. Every donor was a Caucasian adult living in Nashville, Tennessee, USA. CD4+ T cells were enriched through magnetic negative selection, after which naive cells were positively selected on CD45RA and the remaining negative fraction served as the memory subset. Blood was collected by leukapheresis, and PBMCs were isolated by Ficoll-Histopaque density gradient centrifugation and then cryopreserved in liquid nitrogen vapor phase. Analytical flow cytometry was used to check the purity and quantity of each magnetically sorted T cell population. Genomic DNA was isolated from each sorted fraction and quantified by UV absorbance on a Nanodrop 2000c. Spanning cysteine to phenylalanine, the CDR3 consists of 11 amino acids. Left in the record is the CDR3 DNA by itself, 33 bases read in frame from the first base. Taken from the germline V gene (reference sequence), the CDR1 and CDR2 loops are DFQATT and SNEGSKA.

This clone appeared a few times. Its cognate antigen has yet to be identified. One end of the junction does not line up with germline, which may come from a read error. Using the deep immunoSEQ assay, multiplex PCR amplified TCR CDR3 regions from genomic DNA. Extracted genomic DNA from each cell subset was distributed evenly across all wells of several immunoSEQ 96-well plates, and each plate was treated as a replicate. Each replicate PCR for sorted subsets received around 200 ng genomic DNA, equal to 30,000 or so T cell genomes. The purified libraries were quantified using a Qubit 3.0 fluorometer, sized with a Bioanalyzer 2100, and then quantified again using the KAPA Library Quantification kit. A separate single-read 150-cycle Illumina NextSeq 550 flow cell was used to sequence each immunoSEQ 96-well plate. On the authors' methods: Because the immunoSEQ output held only junctional sequences and lacked quality scores, the filtering could not match the filtering applied to full-length reads. To assign V/J genes and CDR3, sequences were annotated using PyIR, a Python wrapper for IgBLAST v1.9, with IMGT germline references. Reads were removed for weak V/J assignments (E-value above 1e-6), missing CDR3, stop codons, out-of-frame junctions, or ambiguous translated residues. V3J clonotypes were defined as sequences sharing an identical inferred V gene, J gene, and CDR3 amino acid sequence. Percentage overlap between repertoires was computed as shared unique clonotypes divided by the size of the smaller repertoire. Three approaches were used to assess repertoire richness: RTK rarefaction, the Chao1 estimator, and Recon v2.1 estimates of unobserved clonotypes. Generation probabilities were computed with OLGA for all TCRbeta clonotypes obtained by the gDNA method from several donors. In its TCRdb copy, this immuneACCESS table keeps in-frame sequences only and misses some clones. Where compared with another copy, unresolved V genes explain less than half of these, and the others have no known cause. That table furnishes V, J and clone size, whereas the DNA furnished D and trimming. Here the sample has a few million clones; over 85% occur a single time. Of the sample, roughly 0.14% is held by the ten largest clones.

The clonotype comes from a man aged 18 to 35 in good health. The sample was naive CD4+ T cells sorted from blood. According to the study, the label for this sample's cell subset or site signals: CD45RA+ positively selected. The sequence links TRBV20-1 to TRBJ1-4; D gene: possibly TRBD1, on 5 matching bases. The CDR3 amino acid sequence is: CSARYQGLCYF. The DNA sequence is given as TGCAGTGCTAGGTATCAGGGCCTATGTTATTTT.